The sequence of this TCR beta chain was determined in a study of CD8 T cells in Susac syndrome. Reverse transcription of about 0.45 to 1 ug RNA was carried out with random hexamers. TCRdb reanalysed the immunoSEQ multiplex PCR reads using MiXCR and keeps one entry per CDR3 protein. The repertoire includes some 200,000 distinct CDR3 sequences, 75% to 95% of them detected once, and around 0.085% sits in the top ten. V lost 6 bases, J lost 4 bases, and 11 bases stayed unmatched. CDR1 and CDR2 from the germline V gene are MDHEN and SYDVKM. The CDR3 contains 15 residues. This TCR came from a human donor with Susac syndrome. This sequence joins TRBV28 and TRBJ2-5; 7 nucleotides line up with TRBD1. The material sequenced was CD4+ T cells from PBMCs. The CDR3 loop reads CASSSDTGVVETQYF. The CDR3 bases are TGTGCCAGCAGCTCCGACACAGGGGTGGTAGAGACCCAGTACTTC.